A selection of T cell receptor beta chains follows, all from one sample in a study of cytomegalovirus exposure and HLA in healthy donors. TCRdb's copy holds only in-frame clones and misses some; the assay was immunoSEQ multiplex PCR. The sample table sets out about 50,000 clones. The sample taken for sequencing was PBMCs. These receptors were collected from a young man in good health and CMV-seropositive. Both conserved end residues are part of each CDR3. Each record gives: J gene, CDR3 length, V gene, D gene, CDR3 DNA, CDR3 protein. D genes are given only for firm matches.

J gene: TRBJ2-4; CDR3 length: 13; V gene: TRBV7-9; D gene: TRBD2; CDR3 DNA: TGTGCCAGCAGCTTTAGCGGGGAAAACATTCAGTACTTC; CDR3 protein: CASSFSGENIQYF
J gene: TRBJ2-1; CDR3 length: 13; V gene: TRBV2; D gene: NA; CDR3 DNA: TGTGCCAGCAATGATGGACAGTACGGTGAGCAGTTCTTC; CDR3 protein: CASNDGQYGEQFF
J gene: TRBJ1-1; CDR3 length: 15; V gene: TRBV5-1; D gene: NA; CDR3 DNA: TGCGCCAGCAGCTGGGGGGGGAGTGGAGACACTGAAGCTTTCTTT; CDR3 protein: CASSWGGSGDTEAFF
J gene: TRBJ1-2; CDR3 length: 14; V gene: TRBV4-1; D gene: TRBD1; CDR3 DNA: TGCGCCAGCAGCCCGGGACAGGACCGATATGGCTACACCTTC; CDR3 protein: CASSPGQDRYGYTF
J gene: TRBJ2-3; CDR3 length: 15; V gene: TRBV27; D gene: NA; CDR3 DNA: TGTGCCAGCAGTTTCAGGGTGGGGTATAGAGATACGCAGTATTTT; CDR3 protein: CASSFRVGYRDTQYF
J gene: TRBJ2-5; CDR3 length: 17; V gene: TRBV28; D gene: NA; CDR3 DNA: TGTGCCAGCAGTTTGGGAGCCGCAAGGGCCCAAAGAGAGACCCAGTACTTC; CDR3 protein: CASSLGAARAQRETQYF
J gene: TRBJ2-4; CDR3 length: 16; V gene: TRBV18; D gene: TRBD1; CDR3 DNA: TGTGCCAGCTCACCGTCCGAGACAGGGGGGGTCGACATTCAGTACTTC; CDR3 protein: CASSPSETGGVDIQYF
J gene: TRBJ1-5; CDR3 length: 16; V gene: TRBV2; D gene: NA; CDR3 DNA: TGTGCCAGCAAATTTACGGGATTGAGTAGCAATCAGCCCCAGCATTTT; CDR3 protein: CASKFTGLSSNQPQHF
J gene: TRBJ2-5; CDR3 length: 15; V gene: TRBV5-1; D gene: TRBD1; CDR3 DNA: TGCGCCAGCAGCTACCGGGGGACAGGGGAATGGACCCAGTACTTC; CDR3 protein: CASSYRGTGEWTQYF
J gene: TRBJ2-3; CDR3 length: 11; V gene: TRBV5-4; D gene: NA; CDR3 DNA: TGTGCCGGGGTTGAGGGAGATACGCAGTATTTT; CDR3 protein: CAGVEGDTQYF
J gene: TRBJ1-2; CDR3 length: 15; V gene: TRBV30; D gene: TRBD1; CDR3 DNA: TGTGCCTGGAGCCGTACCGAGGGGGACAGGGTCGGCTACACCTTC; CDR3 protein: CAWSRTEGDRVGYTF
J gene: TRBJ1-1; CDR3 length: 14; V gene: TRBV10-3; D gene: NA; CDR3 DNA: TGTGCCATCAAGGACCCACAGGTGGGCACTGAAGCTTTCTTT; CDR3 protein: CAIKDPQVGTEAFF
J gene: TRBJ1-2; CDR3 length: 15; V gene: TRBV4-1; D gene: NA; CDR3 DNA: TGCGCCAGCAGCCAAGTGCATCTGGGCCCCTATGGCTACACCTTC; CDR3 protein: CASSQVHLGPYGYTF
J gene: TRBJ2-1; CDR3 length: 17; V gene: TRBV4-1; D gene: TRBD2; CDR3 DNA: TGCGCCAGCAGCCAAGCCCCGGGACTAGCGGAGAACAATGAGCAGTTCTTC; CDR3 protein: CASSQAPGLAENNEQFF
J gene: TRBJ1-1; CDR3 length: 14; V gene: TRBV7-9; D gene: NA; CDR3 DNA: TGTGCCAGCACTTCAGCAGGGAAAAACACTGAAGCTTTCTTT; CDR3 protein: CASTSAGKNTEAFF
J gene: TRBJ1-1; CDR3 length: 13; V gene: TRBV18; D gene: TRBD1; CDR3 DNA: TGTGCCAGCTCACGAACAGGGGGCACTGAAGCTTTCTTT; CDR3 protein: CASSRTGGTEAFF
J gene: TRBJ2-7; CDR3 length: 13; V gene: TRBV7-8; D gene: NA; CDR3 DNA: TGTGCCAGCAGCCCCGAGTCTCGGTACGAGCAGTACTTC; CDR3 protein: CASSPESRYEQYF
J gene: TRBJ1-2; CDR3 length: 13; V gene: TRBV14; D gene: NA; CDR3 DNA: TGTGCCAGCAGCCAAAACAGAAACTATGGCTACACCTTC; CDR3 protein: CASSQNRNYGYTF
J gene: TRBJ1-2; CDR3 length: 12; V gene: TRBV30; D gene: TRBD1; CDR3 DNA: TGTGCCTGGAGTTACAGGGGCTATGGCTACACCTTC; CDR3 protein: CAWSYRGYGYTF
J gene: TRBJ2-5; CDR3 length: 16; V gene: TRBV10-3; D gene: TRBD2; CDR3 DNA: TGTGCCATCAGTGCTGATAAAAGCGGGATCCAAGAGACCCAGTACTTC; CDR3 protein: CAISADKSGIQETQYF
J gene: TRBJ1-4; CDR3 length: 14; V gene: TRBV28; D gene: TRBD1; CDR3 DNA: TGTGCCAGCAGCTCTGCGCGCGACAGGGGAAAACTGTTTTTT; CDR3 protein: CASSSARDRGKLFF
J gene: TRBJ2-5; CDR3 length: 16; V gene: TRBV29-1; D gene: TRBD1; CDR3 DNA: TGCAGCACCTCAGCCCCTAACAGGGGGGTAAAAGAGACCCAGTACTTC; CDR3 protein: CSTSAPNRGVKETQYF
J gene: TRBJ2-5; CDR3 length: 11; V gene: TRBV10-1; D gene: TRBD1; CDR3 DNA: TGCGCCAAGGACAGGGGAGAGACCCAGTACTTC; CDR3 protein: CAKDRGETQYF
J gene: TRBJ2-5; CDR3 length: 13; V gene: TRBV10-1; D gene: NA; CDR3 DNA: TGCGCCAGCAGTGACAGGACTGGACCTGGGGAGTACTTC; CDR3 protein: CASSDRTGPGEYF
J gene: TRBJ2-5; CDR3 length: 15; V gene: TRBV7-7; D gene: TRBD1; CDR3 DNA: TGTGCCAGCAGCTTCTTGACAGGGATGGGAGAGACCCAGTACTTC; CDR3 protein: CASSFLTGMGETQYF
J gene: TRBJ1-1; CDR3 length: 13; V gene: TRBV10-3; D gene: NA; CDR3 DNA: TGTGCCACTCAGACAGTCGCGAACACTGAAGCTTTCTTT; CDR3 protein: CATQTVANTEAFF
J gene: TRBJ2-1; CDR3 length: 14; V gene: TRBV10-3; D gene: TRBD2; CDR3 DNA: TGTGCCATCAGGGCGACTAGCGGGAGGAATGAGCAGTTCTTC; CDR3 protein: CAIRATSGRNEQFF
J gene: TRBJ2-1; CDR3 length: 18; V gene: TRBV5-8; D gene: NA; CDR3 DNA: TGTGCCAGCTTCCTTTCGGTGGGAGACCCTAGCTCCTACAATGAGCAGTTCTTC; CDR3 protein: CASFLSVGDPSSYNEQFF
J gene: TRBJ1-4; CDR3 length: 15; V gene: TRBV15; D gene: NA; CDR3 DNA: TGTGCCACCAGCAGAGTGGGGGGTGCTAATGAAAAACTGTTTTTT; CDR3 protein: CATSRVGGANEKLFF
J gene: TRBJ2-3; CDR3 length: 17; V gene: TRBV30; D gene: TRBD2; CDR3 DNA: TGTGCCTGGAGTAGGACTAGCGGGAGGCCCGGCACAGATACGCAGTATTTT; CDR3 protein: CAWSRTSGRPGTDTQYF
J gene: TRBJ2-5; CDR3 length: 14; V gene: TRBV10-3; D gene: NA; CDR3 DNA: TGTGCCATCAGTGGTCCCCTGGGGGGAGAGACCCAGTACTTC; CDR3 protein: CAISGPLGGETQYF
J gene: TRBJ2-1; CDR3 length: 15; V gene: TRBV13; D gene: TRBD2; CDR3 DNA: TGTGCCAGCAGCTTAAGGGGGGGACTAGCCAATGAGCAGTTCTTC; CDR3 protein: CASSLRGGLANEQFF
J gene: TRBJ2-1; CDR3 length: 14; V gene: TRBV5-1; D gene: NA; CDR3 DNA: TGCGCCAGCAGCTTGACTCGAAAGTCCAATGAGCAGTTCTTC; CDR3 protein: CASSLTRKSNEQFF
J gene: TRBJ2-1; CDR3 length: 15; V gene: TRBV5-6; D gene: NA; CDR3 DNA: TGTGCCAGCAGCTTCGGGACTCCTCTTCACAATGAGCAGTTCTTC; CDR3 protein: CASSFGTPLHNEQFF
J gene: TRBJ2-2; CDR3 length: 18; V gene: TRBV11-2; D gene: TRBD1; CDR3 DNA: TGTGCCAGCAGCTTATCCCTTGACAGGGGGCGGGTGACCGGGGAGCTGTTTTTT; CDR3 protein: CASSLSLDRGRVTGELFF
J gene: TRBJ1-2; CDR3 length: 16; V gene: TRBV2; D gene: NA; CDR3 DNA: TGTGCCAGCATCGCTCCCTCCGGACAGATCTACAATGGCTACACCTTC; CDR3 protein: CASIAPSGQIYNGYTF
J gene: TRBJ2-3; CDR3 length: 14; V gene: TRBV29-1; D gene: NA; CDR3 DNA: TGCAGCGTTCGCGGACTCTCGAATAGAGGATTCCAGTATTTT; CDR3 protein: CSVRGLSNRGFQYF
J gene: TRBJ2-5; CDR3 length: 15; V gene: TRBV27; D gene: TRBD1; CDR3 DNA: TGTGCCAGCAGTTTAAATGGACAGGGCTGGGAGACCCAGTACTTC; CDR3 protein: CASSLNGQGWETQYF
J gene: TRBJ1-2; CDR3 length: 12; V gene: TRBV30; D gene: NA; CDR3 DNA: TGTGCCTGGGCAACAGGTGGACGGGGCTACACCTTC; CDR3 protein: CAWATGGRGYTF
J gene: TRBJ2-1; CDR3 length: 15; V gene: TRBV2; D gene: TRBD2; CDR3 DNA: TGTGCCAGCAGTGAAAGCGGGAGGCGCTACAATGAGCAGTTCTTC; CDR3 protein: CASSESGRRYNEQFF
J gene: TRBJ2-1; CDR3 length: 20; V gene: TRBV28; D gene: TRBD2; CDR3 DNA: TGTGCCAGCAGTCTCTTCACAGGGGGCGGTGTAGCGGGAGGGCTTAATGAGCAGTTCTTC; CDR3 protein: CASSLFTGGGVAGGLNEQFF
J gene: TRBJ2-3; CDR3 length: 13; V gene: TRBV6-5; D gene: TRBD1; CDR3 DNA: TGTGCCAGCAGTTCACCACAGGGGGTTACGCAGTATTTT; CDR3 protein: CASSSPQGVTQYF
J gene: TRBJ2-2; CDR3 length: 14; V gene: TRBV27; D gene: NA; CDR3 DNA: TGTGCCAGCAGTTTAGGTAGCTCCGCCGGGGAGCTGTTTTTT; CDR3 protein: CASSLGSSAGELFF
J gene: TRBJ2-7; CDR3 length: 13; V gene: TRBV2; D gene: NA; CDR3 DNA: TGTGCCAGCAGGGGGGGGTGGACAGATAAGCGGTACTTC; CDR3 protein: CASRGGWTDKRYF
J gene: TRBJ2-3; CDR3 length: 15; V gene: TRBV11-2; D gene: TRBD1; CDR3 DNA: TGTGCCAGCAGCCCGGGGACAGTTAGCACAGATACGCAGTATTTT; CDR3 protein: CASSPGTVSTDTQYF
J gene: TRBJ2-2; CDR3 length: 14; V gene: TRBV10-1; D gene: NA; CDR3 DNA: TGCGCCAGCAGTGAGTCGGGGGGAACCGGGGAGCTGTTTTTT; CDR3 protein: CASSESGGTGELFF
J gene: TRBJ2-7; CDR3 length: 11; V gene: TRBV18; D gene: NA; CDR3 DNA: TGTGCCAGCTCACCAAGCAGGGAGCAGTACTTC; CDR3 protein: CASSPSREQYF
J gene: TRBJ2-7; CDR3 length: 14; V gene: TRBV9; D gene: TRBD2; CDR3 DNA: TGTGCCAGCAGCGCCGGAGCGGGAGCTTACGAGCAGTACTTC; CDR3 protein: CASSAGAGAYEQYF
J gene: TRBJ2-1; CDR3 length: 11; V gene: TRBV20-1; D gene: NA; CDR3 DNA: TGCAGGGGGCCACCGCCGAATGAGCAGTTCTTC; CDR3 protein: CRGPPPNEQFF
J gene: TRBJ1-2; CDR3 length: 13; V gene: TRBV5-6; D gene: NA; CDR3 DNA: TGTGCCAGCAGCTTGGGGGGCGACTATGGCTACACCTTC; CDR3 protein: CASSLGGDYGYTF
J gene: TRBJ2-1; CDR3 length: 16; V gene: TRBV21-1; D gene: NA; CDR3 DNA: TGTGCCAGCGACAAAAGGCGCCGATCGAACTTGGGTGAGCAGTTCTTC; CDR3 protein: CASDKRRRSNLGEQFF
J gene: TRBJ1-1; CDR3 length: 13; V gene: TRBV19; D gene: NA; CDR3 DNA: TGTGCCAGTAGTATAGGTCGGAACACTGAAGCTTTCTTT; CDR3 protein: CASSIGRNTEAFF
J gene: TRBJ2-5; CDR3 length: 13; V gene: TRBV18; D gene: TRBD1; CDR3 DNA: TGTGCCAGCTCTCCGGACAGGGCCGAGACCCAGTACTTC; CDR3 protein: CASSPDRAETQYF